This T cell receptor beta chain is drawn from a study of blood T cell repertoires in COVID-19. The overall study: COVID-19 samples collected from the United States, Italy and Spain covered acute and convalescent phases.

This clone was observed once. Assay used: immunoSEQ multiplex PCR; TCRdb lists only in-frame clones, some missing. Of about 59,000 clones in the sample, less than 75% are singletons; the top ten hold approximately 14%. This clonotype originated in a woman in her seventies with acute or convalescent COVID-19. Sequencing was performed on peripheral blood.

The CDR3 DNA sequence: TGTGCCAGCAGCTTATTGCCGGACAACTCTGGAAACACCATATATTTT. This gives the protein CASSLLPDNSGNTIYF. The chain links TRBV7-8 to TRBJ1-3; a weak D match, TRBD1 (5 bases). The length of the CDR3 is 16 residues. V lost 2 bases to trimming and J lost 0 bases, with 11 bases between them. The germline V gene has CDR1 SGHVS and CDR2 FQNEAQ. The variable domain in full, with the rest retrieved from reference TRBV7-8 and TRBJ1-3, is GAGVSQSPRYKVAKRGQDVALRCDPISGHVSLFWYQQALGQGPEFLTYFQNEAQLDKSGLPSDRFFAERPEGSVSTLKIQRTQQEDSAVYLCASSLLPDNSGNTIYFGEGSWLTVV.